This T cell receptor beta chain originates from a study of beta chain features in type 1 diabetes. For the study at large: Analysis included under 120,000,000 sorted cells drawn from all samples. General observations from the study: Naive, central memory and regulatory TCRB repertoires appeared more similar among patients than healthy donors.

The study reverse transcribed the entire isolated RNA, so it sequenced expressed TCRB transcripts. On average, stem cell-like memory T cell samples had about a million reads. Method: immunoSEQ multiplex PCR; TCRdb's copy keeps in-frame clones and lacks some. The data show about 42,000 clones, with approximately 53% seen just once and 0.25% held by the top ten. In germline, CDR1 is MDHEN, CDR2 SYDVKM. V lost 6 bases and J lost 2; bases outside the gene matches: 2. The CDR3 has 13 amino acids. About this clone: The antigen is unknown.

The rearrangement links TRBV28 to TRBJ2-7; 9 positions match TRBD1. The receptor was isolated from a woman in her twenties or thirties in good health. What was sequenced was stem cell memory CD4+ T cells from blood. The CDR3 loop reads CASRRTGAYEQYF. The CDR3 DNA follows: TGTGCCAGCAGGAGGACAGGGGCCTACGAGCAGTACTTC.